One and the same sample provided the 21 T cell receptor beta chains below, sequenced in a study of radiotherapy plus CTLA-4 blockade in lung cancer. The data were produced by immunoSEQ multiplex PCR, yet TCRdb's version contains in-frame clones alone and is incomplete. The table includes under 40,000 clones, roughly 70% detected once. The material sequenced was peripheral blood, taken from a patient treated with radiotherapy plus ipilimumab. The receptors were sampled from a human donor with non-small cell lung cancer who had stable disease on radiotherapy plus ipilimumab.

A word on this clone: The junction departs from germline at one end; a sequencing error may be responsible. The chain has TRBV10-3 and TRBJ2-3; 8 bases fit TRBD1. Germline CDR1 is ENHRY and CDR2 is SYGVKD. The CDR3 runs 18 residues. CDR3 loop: CATSESRTGWVRTDTQYF. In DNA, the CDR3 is TGTGCCACCAGTGAGTCTCGGACAGGGTGGGTCCGCACAGATACGCAGTATTTT.

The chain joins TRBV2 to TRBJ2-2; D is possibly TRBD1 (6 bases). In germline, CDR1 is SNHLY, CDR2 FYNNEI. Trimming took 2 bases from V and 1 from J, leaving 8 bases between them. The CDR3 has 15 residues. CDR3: CASSEKGVNTGELFF. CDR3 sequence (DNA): TGTGCCAGCAGTGAAAAGGGGGTGAACACCGGGGAGCTGTTTTTT.

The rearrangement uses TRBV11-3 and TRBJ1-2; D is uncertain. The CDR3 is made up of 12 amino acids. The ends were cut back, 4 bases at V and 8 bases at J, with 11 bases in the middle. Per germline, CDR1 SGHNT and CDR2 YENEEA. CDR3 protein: CASSWDRGGYTF. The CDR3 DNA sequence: TGTGCCAGCAGCTGGGATAGAGGCGGCTACACCTTC.

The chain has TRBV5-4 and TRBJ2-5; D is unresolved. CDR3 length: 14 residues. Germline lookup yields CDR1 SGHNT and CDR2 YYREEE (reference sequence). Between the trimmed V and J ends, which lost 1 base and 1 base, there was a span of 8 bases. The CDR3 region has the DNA TGTGCCAGCAGCTTGTCCCGGGCCCAAGAGACCCAGTACTTC. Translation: CASSLSRAQETQYF.

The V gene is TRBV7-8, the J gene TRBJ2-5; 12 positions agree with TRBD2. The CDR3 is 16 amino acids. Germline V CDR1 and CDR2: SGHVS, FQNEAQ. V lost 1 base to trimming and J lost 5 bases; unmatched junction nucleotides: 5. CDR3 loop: CASSLGTSGTLETQYF. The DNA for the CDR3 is TGTGCCAGCAGCTTAGGGACTAGCGGGACTCTCGAGACCCAGTACTTC.

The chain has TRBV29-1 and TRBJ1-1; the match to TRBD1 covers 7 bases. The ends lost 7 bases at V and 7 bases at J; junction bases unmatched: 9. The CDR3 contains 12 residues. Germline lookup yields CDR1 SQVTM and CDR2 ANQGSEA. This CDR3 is CSADRAGGEAFF. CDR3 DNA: TGCAGCGCCGACAGGGCGGGGGGTGAAGCTTTCTTT.

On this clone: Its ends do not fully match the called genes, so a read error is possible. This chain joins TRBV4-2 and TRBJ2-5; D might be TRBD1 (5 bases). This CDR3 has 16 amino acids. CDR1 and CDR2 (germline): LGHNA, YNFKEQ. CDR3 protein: CASKNSQGGSQETQYF. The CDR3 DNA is TGTGCGAGCAAGAATTCGCAGGGCGGAAGCCAAGAGACCCAGTACTTC.

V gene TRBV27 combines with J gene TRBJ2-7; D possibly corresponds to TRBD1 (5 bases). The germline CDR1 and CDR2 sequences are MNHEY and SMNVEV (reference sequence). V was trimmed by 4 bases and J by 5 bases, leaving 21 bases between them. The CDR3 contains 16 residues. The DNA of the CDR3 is TGTGCCAGCAGTTCCCAAAAGTTAGGGGCGCACAACGAGCAGTACTTC. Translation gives CASSSQKLGAHNEQYF.

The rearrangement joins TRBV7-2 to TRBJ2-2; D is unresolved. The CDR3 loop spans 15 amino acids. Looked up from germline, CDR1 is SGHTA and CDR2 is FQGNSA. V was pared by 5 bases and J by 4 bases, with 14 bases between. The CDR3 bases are TGTGCCAGCAGCCCAGGTGGTGCGACCACCGGGGAGCTGTTTTTT. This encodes CASSPGGATTGELFF.

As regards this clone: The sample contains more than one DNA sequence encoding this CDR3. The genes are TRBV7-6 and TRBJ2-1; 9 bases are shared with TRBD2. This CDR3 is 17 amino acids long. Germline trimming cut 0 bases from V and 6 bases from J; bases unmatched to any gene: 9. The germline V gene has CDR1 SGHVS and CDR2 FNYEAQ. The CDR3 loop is CASSLAKAGGHRNEQFF. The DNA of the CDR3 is TGTGCCAGCAGCTTAGCGAAAGCGGGAGGACATCGCAATGAGCAGTTCTTC.

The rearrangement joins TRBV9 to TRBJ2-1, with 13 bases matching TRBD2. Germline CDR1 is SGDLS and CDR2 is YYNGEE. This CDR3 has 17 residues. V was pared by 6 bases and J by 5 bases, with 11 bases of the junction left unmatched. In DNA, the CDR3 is TGTGCCAGCAAGTACTGGACTAGCGGGAGCTGCCACAATGAGCAGTTCTTC. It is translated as CASKYWTSGSCHNEQFF.

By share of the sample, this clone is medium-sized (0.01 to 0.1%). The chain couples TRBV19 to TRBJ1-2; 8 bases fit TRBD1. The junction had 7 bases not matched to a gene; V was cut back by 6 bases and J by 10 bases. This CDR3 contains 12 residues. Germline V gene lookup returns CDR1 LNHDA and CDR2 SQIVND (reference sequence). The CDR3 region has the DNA TGTGCCAGTAGGGCCTCGGACAGGGCCTACACCTTC. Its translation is CASRASDRAYTF.

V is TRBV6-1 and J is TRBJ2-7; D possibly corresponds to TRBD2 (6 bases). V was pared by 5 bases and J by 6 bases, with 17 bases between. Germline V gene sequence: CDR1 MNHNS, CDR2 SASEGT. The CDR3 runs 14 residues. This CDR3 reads CASSYYQGGREQYF. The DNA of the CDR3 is TGTGCCAGCAGTTATTACCAGGGAGGTCGCGAGCAGTACTTC.

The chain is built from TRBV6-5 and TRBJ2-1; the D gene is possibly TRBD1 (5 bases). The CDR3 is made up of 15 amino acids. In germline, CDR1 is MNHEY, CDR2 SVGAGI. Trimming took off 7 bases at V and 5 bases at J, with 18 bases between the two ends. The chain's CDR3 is CASTVGATWDNEQFF. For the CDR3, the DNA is TGTGCCAGCACTGTAGGGGCCACTTGGGACAATGAGCAGTTCTTC.

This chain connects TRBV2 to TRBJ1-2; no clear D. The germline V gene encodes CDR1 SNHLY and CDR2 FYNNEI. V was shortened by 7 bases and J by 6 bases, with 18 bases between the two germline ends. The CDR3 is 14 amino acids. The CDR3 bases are TGTGCCAGCACCGAGGGTCTCTGGCGGGATGGCTACACCTTC. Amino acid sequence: CASTEGLWRDGYTF. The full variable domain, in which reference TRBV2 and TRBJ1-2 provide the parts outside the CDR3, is EPEVTQTPSHQVTQMGQEVILRCVPISNHLYFYWYRQILGQKVEFLVSFYNNEISEKSEIFDDQFSVERPDGSNFTLKIRSTKLEDSAMYFCASTEGLWRDGYTFGSGTRLTVV.

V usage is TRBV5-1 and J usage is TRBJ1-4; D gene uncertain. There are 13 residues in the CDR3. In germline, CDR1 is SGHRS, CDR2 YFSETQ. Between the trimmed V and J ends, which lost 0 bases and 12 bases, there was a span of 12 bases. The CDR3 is CASSLEPPAQLFF. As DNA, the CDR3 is TGCGCCAGCAGCTTGGAGCCCCCCGCGCAACTGTTTTTT.

CDR3 DNA sequence: TGTGCCAGCAGCGTAGGGGGACAGAGGAACACTGAAGCTTTCTTT. Translating gives CASSVGGQRNTEAFF. J is TRBJ1-1 and V is TRBV9; 7 bases are shared with TRBD1. The CDR3 covers 15 residues. The V segment lost 0 bases and the J segment 1 base; nucleotides outside the gene matches: 3. CDR1 SGDLS and CDR2 YYNGEE come from the germline V gene.

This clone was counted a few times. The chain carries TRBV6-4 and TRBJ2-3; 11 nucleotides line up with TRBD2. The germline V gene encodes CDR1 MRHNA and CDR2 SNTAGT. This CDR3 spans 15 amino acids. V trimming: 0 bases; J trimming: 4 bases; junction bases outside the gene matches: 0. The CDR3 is CASSDSLAGADTQYF. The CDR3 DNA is TGTGCCAGCAGTGACTCACTAGCGGGAGCAGATACGCAGTATTTT.

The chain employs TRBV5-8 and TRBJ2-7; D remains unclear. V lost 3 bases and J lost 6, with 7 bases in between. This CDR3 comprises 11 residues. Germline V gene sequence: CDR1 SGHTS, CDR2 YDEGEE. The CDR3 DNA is TGTGCCAGCAGCTACGGAACCGAGCAGTACTTC. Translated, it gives CASSYGTEQYF.

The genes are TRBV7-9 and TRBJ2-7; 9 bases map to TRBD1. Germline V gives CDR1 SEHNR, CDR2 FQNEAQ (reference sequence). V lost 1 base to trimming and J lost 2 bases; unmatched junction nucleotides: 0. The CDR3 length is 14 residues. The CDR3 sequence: CASSLGTGAYEQYF. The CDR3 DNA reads TGTGCCAGCAGCTTAGGGACAGGGGCCTACGAGCAGTACTTC.

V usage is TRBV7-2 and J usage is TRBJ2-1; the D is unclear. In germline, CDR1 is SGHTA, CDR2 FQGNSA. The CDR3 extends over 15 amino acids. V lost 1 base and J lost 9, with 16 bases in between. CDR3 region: CASSLDVAQSREQFF. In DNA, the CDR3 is TGTGCCAGCAGCTTAGATGTAGCCCAATCCCGTGAGCAGTTCTTC.